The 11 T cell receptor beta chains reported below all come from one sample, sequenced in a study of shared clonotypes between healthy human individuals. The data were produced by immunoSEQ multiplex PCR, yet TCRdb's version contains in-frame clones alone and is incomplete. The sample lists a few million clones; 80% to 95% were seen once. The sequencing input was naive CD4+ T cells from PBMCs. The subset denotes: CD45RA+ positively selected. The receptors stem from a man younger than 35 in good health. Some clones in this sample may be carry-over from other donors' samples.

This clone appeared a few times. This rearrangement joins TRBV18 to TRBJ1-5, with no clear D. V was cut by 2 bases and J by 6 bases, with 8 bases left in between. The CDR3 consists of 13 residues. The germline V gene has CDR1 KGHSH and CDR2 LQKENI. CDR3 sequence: CASSPEFRQPQHF. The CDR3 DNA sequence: TGTGCCAGCTCACCAGAGTTCCGTCAGCCCCAGCATTTT.

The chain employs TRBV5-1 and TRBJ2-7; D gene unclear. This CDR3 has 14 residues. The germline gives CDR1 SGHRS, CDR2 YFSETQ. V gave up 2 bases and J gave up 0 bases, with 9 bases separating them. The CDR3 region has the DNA TGCGCCAGCAGCTTAGGGATACTCTCCTACGAGCAGTACTTC. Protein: CASSLGILSYEQYF.

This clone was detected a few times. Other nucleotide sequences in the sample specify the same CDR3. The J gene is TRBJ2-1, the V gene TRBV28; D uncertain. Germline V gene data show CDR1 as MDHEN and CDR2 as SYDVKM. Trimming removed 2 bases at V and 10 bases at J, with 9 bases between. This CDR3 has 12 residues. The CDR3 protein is CASSLVTREQFF. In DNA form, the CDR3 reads TGTGCCAGCAGTTTAGTGACCAGGGAGCAGTTCTTC.

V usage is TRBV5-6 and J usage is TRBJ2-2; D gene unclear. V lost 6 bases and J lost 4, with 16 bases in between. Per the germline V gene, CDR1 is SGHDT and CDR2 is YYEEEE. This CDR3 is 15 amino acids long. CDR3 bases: TGTGCCAGCACCCCACAACTACGGACCACCGGGGAGCTGTTTTTT. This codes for CASTPQLRTTGELFF.

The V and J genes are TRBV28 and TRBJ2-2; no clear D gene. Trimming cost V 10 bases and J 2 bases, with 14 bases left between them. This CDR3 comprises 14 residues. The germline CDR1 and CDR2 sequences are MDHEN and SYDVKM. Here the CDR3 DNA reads TGTGCCACCCGCCGGGCCACAAACACCGGGGAGCTGTTTTTT. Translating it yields CATRRATNTGELFF.

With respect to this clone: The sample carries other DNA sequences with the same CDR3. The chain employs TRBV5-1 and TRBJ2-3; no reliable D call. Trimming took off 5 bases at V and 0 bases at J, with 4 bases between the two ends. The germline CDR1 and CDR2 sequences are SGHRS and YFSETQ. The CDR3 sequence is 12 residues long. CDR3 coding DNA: TGCGCCAGCAGACTGAGCACAGATACGCAGTATTTT. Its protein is CASRLSTDTQYF.

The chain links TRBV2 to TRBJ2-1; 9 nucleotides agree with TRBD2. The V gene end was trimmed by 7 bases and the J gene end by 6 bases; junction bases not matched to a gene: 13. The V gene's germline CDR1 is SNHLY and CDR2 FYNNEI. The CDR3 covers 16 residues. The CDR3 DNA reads TGTGCCAGCAATCCCGAGGCGGGAGGGCCTTTCAATGAGCAGTTCTTC. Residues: CASNPEAGGPFNEQFF.

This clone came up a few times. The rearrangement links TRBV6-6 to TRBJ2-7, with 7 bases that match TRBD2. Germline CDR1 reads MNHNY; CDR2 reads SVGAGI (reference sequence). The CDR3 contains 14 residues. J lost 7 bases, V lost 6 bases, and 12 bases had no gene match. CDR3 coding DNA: TGTGCCAGCAGCCGAGAGCGGGAAACTGGGGAGCAGTACTTC. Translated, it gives CASSRERETGEQYF.

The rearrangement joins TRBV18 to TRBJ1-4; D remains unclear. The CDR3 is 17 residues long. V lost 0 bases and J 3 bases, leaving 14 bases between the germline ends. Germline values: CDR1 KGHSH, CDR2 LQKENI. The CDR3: CASSPPGSGRPNEKLFF. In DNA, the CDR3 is TGTGCCAGCTCACCACCGGGGTCCGGGCGGCCTAATGAAAAACTGTTTTTT.

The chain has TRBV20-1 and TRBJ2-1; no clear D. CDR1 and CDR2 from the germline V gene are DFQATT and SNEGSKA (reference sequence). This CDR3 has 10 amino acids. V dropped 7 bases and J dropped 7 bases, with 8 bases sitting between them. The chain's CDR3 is CSGLGNEQFF. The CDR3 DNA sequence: TGCAGTGGACTTGGAAATGAGCAGTTCTTC.

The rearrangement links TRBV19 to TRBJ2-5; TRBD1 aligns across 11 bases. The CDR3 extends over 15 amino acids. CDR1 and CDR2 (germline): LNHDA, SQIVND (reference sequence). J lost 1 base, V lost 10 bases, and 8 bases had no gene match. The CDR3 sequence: CATHPGTGGQETQYF. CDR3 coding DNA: TGTGCCACCCATCCCGGGACAGGGGGCCAAGAGACCCAGTACTTC.